This T cell receptor beta chain was sequenced during a study of cytomegalovirus exposure and HLA in healthy donors. Looking at the study overall: Earlier, 180 million or so T cells were analyzed, and 95 million to 140 million unique TCR beta sequences were found among them.

It was healthy bone marrow donors who served as donors. The PCR contained 60 Vbeta and 13 Jbeta primers. The method was immunoSEQ multiplex PCR; TCRdb's version includes in-frame clones alone and lacks a portion of them. The sample lists fewer than 150,000 clones, approximately 80% occurring once. The germline CDR1 and CDR2 sequences are WSHSY and SAAADI. The CDR3 loop spans 14 amino acids. V lost 6 bases, J lost 0 bases, and 3 bases stayed unmatched. The specimen sequenced was PBMCs. This TCR was sampled from a woman in her thirties or forties in good health and CMV-seropositive. The rearrangement links TRBV10-2 to TRBJ1-1; 8 nucleotides align to TRBD1. The CDR3 spells CASRRTGMNTEAFF. The CDR3 coding sequence is TGCGCCAGCAGGAGGACAGGGATGAACACTGAAGCTTTCTTT.